The source of this T cell receptor (beta chain) is a study of glioma-infiltrating T cells. Using RNA template, CDR3s of TCR alpha and beta were amplified with iRepertoire arm-PCR. Tissue mRNA or PBMC total RNA, roughly 85-450 ng, went into one-step reverse transcription and amplification. A single record per CDR3 protein comes from TCRdb applying MiXCR to the multiplex PCR reads. The sample has approximately 120,000 distinct CDR3 sequences, 25% to 30% seen once. Germline lookup yields CDR1 SGHTA and CDR2 FQGNSA. Trimming cost V 6 bases and J 9 bases, with 18 bases left between them. The CDR3 has 14 amino acids.

Sequencing was performed on glioma tissue, nonneoplastic brain tissue, or PBMCs (not recorded which). The chain recombines TRBV7-2 with TRBJ2-1; possibly TRBD2 for D (6 bases). The sequence was collected from a human donor with low-grade glioma or glioblastoma, undergoing nonglioma brain surgery, or in good health (not recorded which). CDR3 DNA: TGTGCCAGCAGGGGAAGCGGGTCCATCTGTGAGCAGTTCTTC. This codes for CASRGSGSICEQFF.